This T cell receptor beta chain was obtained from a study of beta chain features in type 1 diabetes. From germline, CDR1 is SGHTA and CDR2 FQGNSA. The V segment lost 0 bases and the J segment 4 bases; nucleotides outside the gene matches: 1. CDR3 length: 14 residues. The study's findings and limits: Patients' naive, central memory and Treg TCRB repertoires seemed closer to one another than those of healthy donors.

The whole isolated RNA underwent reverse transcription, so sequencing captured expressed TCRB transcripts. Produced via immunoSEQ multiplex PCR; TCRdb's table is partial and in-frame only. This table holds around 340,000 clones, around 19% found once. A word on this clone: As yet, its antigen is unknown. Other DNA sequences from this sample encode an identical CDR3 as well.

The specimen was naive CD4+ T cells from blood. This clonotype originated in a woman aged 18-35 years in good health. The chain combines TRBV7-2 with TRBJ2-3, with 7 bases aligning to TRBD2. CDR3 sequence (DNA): TGTGCCAGCAGCTTAGCGGGGGGGGCAGATACGCAGTATTTT. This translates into CASSLAGGADTQYF.